Sequencing of this TCR beta chain was carried out in a study of cytomegalovirus exposure and HLA in healthy donors. Findings and caveats of the study: HLA alleles were associated with fewer than 20,000 TCR beta sequences in a later analysis at 0.05 false discovery rate. It was assumed in the presence/absence analyses that sequencing depth was roughly uniform across donors.

Germline V CDR1 and CDR2: SGHNT, YYREEE (reference sequence). This CDR3 has 15 amino acids. The V and J ends lost 0 bases and 5 bases respectively, with 15 bases between them. To note about this clone: What it binds is unknown.

The primer mix had 60 Vbeta and 13 Jbeta primers. Authors' processing steps: As a later analysis found, there were 70 million to 80 million unique TCR beta chains, of which roughly 11 million were shared. Data came from immunoSEQ multiplex PCR; TCRdb stores just in-frame clones and leaves some out. From that table come the V and J calls and clone size; the DNA was used to work out D and trimming. The profile shows 130,000 to 150,000 clones, nearly 80% of them singletons. This TCR came from a man aged 35 to 55 in good health and CMV-seropositive. This chain links TRBV5-4 with TRBJ2-7; D might be TRBD2 (5 bases). Sequencing input: PBMCs. CDR3 sequence reads: CASSLGTPEVHEQYF. DNA for the CDR3: TGTGCCAGCAGCTTGGGGACCCCGGAGGTACACGAGCAGTACTTC.